A selection of T cell receptor beta chains follows, all from one sample in a study of T cell changes during pregnancy in multiple sclerosis. Data came from immunoSEQ multiplex PCR; TCRdb stores just in-frame clones and leaves some out. The data show tens of thousands of clones, approximately 90% seen once. The sequencing used peripheral blood, collected in the third trimester of pregnancy. The receptors were sampled from a female donor in good health, enrolled as a control in a pregnancy study. Both conserved end residues are part of each CDR3. Fields, in order: V gene, clone size, D gene, J gene, CDR3 DNA, CDR3 protein. The D gene is left open where the match is weak. Clone size is shown for a subset of rows, as once, few, many or a class of expanded clone.

>TRBV4-3|.|.|TRBJ1-2
TGCGCCAGCAGCCAAGAGATAGATCTTAACTATGGCTACACCTTC
CASSQEIDLNYGYTF
>TRBV9|.|TRBD1|TRBJ1-2
TGTGCCAGCACCCCCGGGGGACAGGGAATTTATGGCTACACCTTC
CASTPGGQGIYGYTF
>TRBV10-3|.|TRBD1|TRBJ1-2
TGTGCCATCAGTGAGCCAACGGGACAGTTCCGTGGCTACACCTTC
CAISEPTGQFRGYTF
>TRBV11-3|.|TRBD2|TRBJ2-1
TGTGCCAGCAGTTCCTACGGGGGGTTTGGTGGGAGTCATGAGCAGTTCTTC
CASSSYGGFGGSHEQFF
>TRBV5-1|.|.|TRBJ2-2
TGCGCCAGCAGCTTGGTCGGAGGAGACACCGGGGAGCTGTTTTTT
CASSLVGGDTGELFF
>TRBV30|.|.|TRBJ1-2
TGTGCCTGGAGCTTACCGATCGGGGGGGCCCTCTATGGCTACACCTTC
CAWSLPIGGALYGYTF
>TRBV2|.|.|TRBJ2-2
TGTGCCAGCGGGAACAGGGTGGGCACCGGGGAGCTGTTTTTT
CASGNRVGTGELFF
>TRBV7-2|few|TRBD2|TRBJ2-3
TGTGCCAGCAGCCTCTTAGCGGGGGGGCCTAGAGATACGCAGTATTTT
CASSLLAGGPRDTQYF
>TRBV14|.|.|TRBJ1-1
TGTGCCAGCAGCCAACGACAACCCAACACTGAAGCTTTCTTT
CASSQRQPNTEAFF
>TRBV28|once|TRBD1|TRBJ2-7
TGTGCCAGCAGCTCCCCCGGACAGGGGACCGCCGAGCAGTACTTC
CASSSPGQGTAEQYF
>TRBV7-2|.|TRBD2|TRBJ2-1
TGTGCCAGCAGAAGGACTAGCGGTCTCAATGAGCAGTTCTTC
CASRRTSGLNEQFF
>TRBV13|.|TRBD1|TRBJ1-2
TGTGCCAGCACCCCCGACAGGGGGCGGTCTTGGGGCTACACCTTC
CASTPDRGRSWGYTF
>TRBV27|.|.|TRBJ1-6
TGTGCCAGCAGTTTTTCGAAACAGAATTCACCCCTCCACTTT
CASSFSKQNSPLHF
>TRBV19|.|TRBD2|TRBJ2-1
TGTGCCAGTAGTATAGATAGGCGGGGGGGCTACAATGAGCAGTTCTTC
CASSIDRRGGYNEQFF
>TRBV9|.|TRBD2|TRBJ2-1
TGTGCCAGCAGCGTTGTAGCGGGAGGAGTAGTGGCTCAGTTCTTC
CASSVVAGGVVAQFF
>TRBV4-3|.|TRBD1|TRBJ1-2
TGCGCCAGCAGCCCTCATCCGGGACAGGCGACTTTTAACTATGGCTACACCTTC
CASSPHPGQATFNYGYTF
>TRBV6-1|.|.|TRBJ1-1
TGTGCCAGCAGTGTTCTAGGGCCTAAGCGGGGTTTCTTT
CASSVLGPKRGFF
>TRBV29-1|.|.|TRBJ1-1
TGCAGCGTTGTAGATATCAGGAACACTGAAGCTTTCTTT
CSVVDIRNTEAFF
>TRBV4-2|.|.|TRBJ1-6
TGTGCCAGCAGCCAAATAACAGGGCCCTTTAATTCACCCCTCCACTTT
CASSQITGPFNSPLHF
>TRBV7-2|.|.|TRBJ1-2
TGTGCCAGCAGCTTAGTGCCCCCTGGGGCAGGGTTCAATGGCTACACCTTC
CASSLVPPGAGFNGYTF
>TRBV11-2|.|TRBD2|TRBJ2-3
TGTGCCAGCAGCATAGCGGGGGGCCTCACAGATACGCAGTATTTT
CASSIAGGLTDTQYF
>TRBV19|.|TRBD1|TRBJ2-3
TGTGCCAGTAGCAGACGGACAGGGGGTAGGGCAGATACGCAGTATTTT
CASSRRTGGRADTQYF
>TRBV10-3|.|.|TRBJ1-5
TGTGCCATCAGTGACCCCGAAAGCGATAGCAATCAGCCCCAGCATTTT
CAISDPESDSNQPQHF
>TRBV29-1|.|.|TRBJ2-5
TGCAGCGTTGGTTACAGGGACGAGACCCAGTACTTC
CSVGYRDETQYF
>TRBV18|.|.|TRBJ1-2
TGTGCCAGCTCACCGCAGGGATATGGCTACACCTTC
CASSPQGYGYTF
>TRBV6-1|few|TRBD1|TRBJ1-3
TGTGCCAGCAGTGACTCGGGACAGGTTGGAAACACCATATATTTT
CASSDSGQVGNTIYF
>TRBV7-2|.|.|TRBJ2-7
TGTGCCAGCAGAATAGACAGAGACTACGAGCAGTACTTC
CASRIDRDYEQYF